The 4 T cell receptor beta chains given below trace back to one sample, sequenced in a study of T cells after yellow fever vaccination. In TCRdb, the 5' RACE reads were re-called with MiXCR into one record per CDR3 protein. The sample contains about 220,000 distinct CDR3 sequences, less than 3.5% of which appear only once. Sequencing was performed on CD4+ T cells sorted from PBMCs, taken 10 days after the yellow fever booster vaccination. The receptors shown here come from a man between 18 and 35 years old who received the YFV17D yellow fever vaccine.

The chain couples TRBV7-2 to TRBJ1-1, with D perhaps TRBD1 (6 bases). This CDR3 comprises 15 residues. Germline V lookup: CDR1 SGHTA, CDR2 FQGNSA. V gave up 5 bases and J gave up 1 base, with 14 bases separating them. The CDR3 spells CASSQTGTSNTEAFF. CDR3 DNA: TGTGCCAGCAGCCAAACCGGGACATCGAACACTGAAGCTTTCTTT.

In this sample, this clonotype turned up a few times. The chain recombines TRBV7-6 with TRBJ2-2, with TRBD1 identical over 9 bases. Per the germline V gene, CDR1 is SGHVS and CDR2 is FNYEAQ. The CDR3 length is 16 residues. V shed 5 bases and J 1 base; nucleotides not matched to a gene: 5. CDR3 loop: CASSPGTGRNTGELFF. The CDR3 DNA follows: TGTGCCAGCAGCCCCGGGACAGGGAGGAACACCGGGGAGCTGTTTTTT.

This clonotype was seen a handful of times. The chain combines TRBV23-1 with TRBJ2-2; D is unclear. TRBV23-1 is recorded as an ORF, its role being uncertain. Trimming shortened V by 10 bases and J by 0 bases, and 21 bases separated the two germline ends. This CDR3 comprises 17 residues. This chain's CDR3 is CAIHPPRPVSNTGELFF. The CDR3 coding sequence is TGCGCCATCCACCCCCCACGGCCCGTATCGAACACCGGGGAGCTGTTTTTT.

This clonotype was found many times. V usage is TRBV7-9 and J usage is TRBJ1-1; D is perhaps TRBD1 (6 bases). Germline CDR1 and CDR2: SEHNR and FQNEAQ (reference sequence). The V and J ends lost 5 bases and 3 bases respectively, with 10 bases between them. The length of the CDR3 is 13 residues. The CDR3 DNA reads TGTGCCAGCAGCCAAAACAGGGACACTGAAGCTTTCTTT. This sequence encodes CASSQNRDTEAFF.